This section outlines one T cell receptor beta chain sequence together with its context. Primers: 60 Vbeta forward and 13 Jbeta reverse. Clones were sequenced by immunoSEQ multiplex PCR, and TCRdb holds only the in-frame ones, with some missing. The sample lists under 70,000 clones, about two thirds seen once, with roughly 2.1% in the top ten. There are 13 residues in the CDR3. V lost 4 bases, J lost 4 bases, and 8 bases lay in between. Germline lookup yields CDR1 MNHEY and CDR2 SVGAGI. This sample is drawn from a study of cytomegalovirus exposure and HLA in healthy donors. The sequenced sample was PBMCs. This chain connects TRBV6-5 to TRBJ2-1, with D tentatively TRBD1 (5 bases). This TCR was recovered from a woman in her twenties or thirties in good health and CMV-seronegative. The CDR3 sequence is CASSLQVYNEQFF. The CDR3 nucleotides read TGTGCCAGCAGTTTACAGGTTTACAATGAGCAGTTCTTC.